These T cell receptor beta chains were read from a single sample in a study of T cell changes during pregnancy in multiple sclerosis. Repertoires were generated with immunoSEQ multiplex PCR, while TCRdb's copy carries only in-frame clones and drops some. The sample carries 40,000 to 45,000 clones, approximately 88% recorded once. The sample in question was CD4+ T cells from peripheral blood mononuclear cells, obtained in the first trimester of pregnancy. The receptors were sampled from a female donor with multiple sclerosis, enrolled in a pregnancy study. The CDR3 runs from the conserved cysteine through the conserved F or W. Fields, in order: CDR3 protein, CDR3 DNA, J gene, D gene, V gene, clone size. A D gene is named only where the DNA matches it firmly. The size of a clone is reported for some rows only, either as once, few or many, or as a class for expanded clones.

CVRSPPGGLGTEAFF | TGTGTCAGAAGCCCTCCGGGGGGGCTGGGAACTGAAGCTTTCTTT | TRBJ1-1 | NA | TRBV7-5 | NA
CSVRGLASSYEQYF | TGCAGCGTGAGGGGGCTAGCGAGCTCCTACGAGCAGTACTTC | TRBJ2-7 | NA | TRBV29-1 | NA
CASSPAGLPQPQHF | TGCGCCAGCAGCCCCGCGGGTCTTCCCCAGCCCCAGCATTTT | TRBJ1-5 | NA | TRBV5-1 | NA
CASGTGWTYEQYF | TGTGCCAGCGGGACAGGGTGGACCTACGAGCAGTACTTC | TRBJ2-7 | TRBD1 | TRBV19 | NA
CASSLTAGLSYEQYF | TGTGCCAGCAGCTTAACGGCAGGCCTCTCCTACGAGCAGTACTTC | TRBJ2-7 | NA | TRBV7-9 | NA
CASSLRTATNYGYTF | TGTGCCAGCAGTTTAAGGACAGCCACTAACTATGGCTACACCTTC | TRBJ1-2 | NA | TRBV2 | NA
CASLRSAPGGYTEAFF | TGTGCCAGTCTACGCTCCGCTCCGGGGGGTTACACTGAAGCTTTCTTT | TRBJ1-1 | NA | TRBV19 | NA
CASSREQTAGANVLTF | TGTGCCAGTAGTAGAGAACAGACCGCTGGGGCCAACGTCCTGACTTTC | TRBJ2-6 | NA | TRBV19 | NA
CAWRSGGGTGELFF | TGTGCCTGGAGATCGGGAGGGGGGACCGGGGAGCTGTTTTTT | TRBJ2-2 | TRBD2 | TRBV30 | NA
CASALDRANVNEQFF | TGTGCCAGCGCCCTGGACAGGGCGAACGTAAATGAGCAGTTCTTC | TRBJ2-1 | TRBD1 | TRBV2 | once
CASSGYRSSGNTIYF | TGTGCCAGCAGTGGGTACAGGAGCTCTGGAAACACCATATATTTT | TRBJ1-3 | NA | TRBV2 | NA
CASSPISVLSGRRKDTQYF | TGCGCCAGCAGCCCAATTTCCGTCCTTAGCGGGAGGAGGAAAGATACGCAGTATTTT | TRBJ2-3 | TRBD2 | TRBV4-1 | NA
CASSLIRVYGYTF | TGTGCCAGCAGTTTAATACGGGTCTATGGCTACACCTTC | TRBJ1-2 | NA | TRBV28 | NA
CASSPNRDRMQYF | TGTGCCAGCAGTCCCAACCGGGACAGGATGCAGTATTTT | TRBJ2-3 | TRBD1 | TRBV27 | NA
CAWTRAGYEQYF | TGTGCCTGGACGCGAGCGGGCTACGAGCAGTACTTC | TRBJ2-7 | NA | TRBV30 | NA
CASSVGGIAGARETQYF | TGTGCCAGCAGCGTAGGTGGAATAGCGGGAGCCAGGGAGACCCAGTACTTC | TRBJ2-5 | TRBD2 | TRBV9 | NA
CASSLGAGVNTDTQYF | TGTGCCAGCAGCTTGGGAGCGGGAGTTAACACAGATACGCAGTATTTT | TRBJ2-3 | TRBD2 | TRBV5-4 | NA
CASSSPGQGSGVAKNIQYF | TGTGCCAGCAGTTCTCCGGGACAGGGATCGGGGGTAGCCAAAAACATTCAGTACTTC | TRBJ2-4 | TRBD1 | TRBV27 | NA
CASSSGQGTDTQYF | TGTGCCAGCAGCTCCGGCCAGGGCACAGATACGCAGTATTTT | TRBJ2-3 | NA | TRBV7-6 | NA
CASSLVFQGSSNQPQHF | TGTGCCAGCAGCTTAGTTTTCCAGGGTTCCAGCAATCAGCCCCAGCATTTT | TRBJ1-5 | NA | TRBV7-2 | NA
CASTLDRGRNGYTF | TGTGCCAGCACCCTGGACAGGGGGCGAAATGGCTACACCTTC | TRBJ1-2 | TRBD1 | TRBV5-5 | NA
CARTTILAGGPSSYNEQFF | TGTGCCAGAACGACCATTCTAGCGGGAGGGCCCAGCTCCTACAATGAGCAGTTCTTC | TRBJ2-1 | TRBD2 | TRBV27 | NA
CASSSGQVTGELFF | TGCGCCAGCAGCTCTGGACAGGTGACCGGGGAGCTGTTTTTT | TRBJ2-2 | TRBD1 | TRBV5-1 | NA
CASSLFYRGTYNEQFF | TGTGCCAGCAGTTTATTCTACAGGGGTACCTACAATGAGCAGTTCTTC | TRBJ2-1 | TRBD1 | TRBV28 | NA
CASSSDRGPYNEQFF | TGTGCCAGCAGCTCCGACAGGGGACCTTACAATGAGCAGTTCTTC | TRBJ2-1 | TRBD1 | TRBV6-5 | NA
CASNPGGWRGSDGYTF | TGTGCCAGCAACCCGGGGGGCTGGCGGGGGTCGGATGGCTACACCTTC | TRBJ1-2 | NA | TRBV9 | NA
CASSYLQGPHEQYF | TGTGCCAGCAGTTACCTACAGGGTCCTCACGAGCAGTACTTC | TRBJ2-7 | NA | TRBV6-6 | NA
CASSRAGGQQFF | TGTGCCAGTAGTAGAGCGGGAGGGCAGCAGTTCTTC | TRBJ2-1 | TRBD2 | TRBV19 | NA